This T cell receptor beta chain emerged from a study of T-cell memory formation after mild COVID-19. Study-wide findings and caveats: Clones that contracted from day 15 to 85 had balanced CD4/CD8; later expanders were CD4+ biased.

There are a few counts of this clonotype. Its matching antigen is unknown. This CDR3 is built from 14 residues. With 6 bases removed from V and 5 bases from J, the gap between germline ends came to 17 bases. Germline CDR1 reads LGHDT; CDR2 reads YNNKEL (reference sequence). TCRdb recomputed calls from the 5' RACE reads with MiXCR, one row per CDR3 protein. The sample lists around 530,000 distinct CDR3 sequences; roughly 20% were seen once. The sample consisted of PBMCs or a T cell subset sorted from them (not recorded which). The V gene is TRBV3-1, the J gene TRBJ2-7; D perhaps matches TRBD1 (5 bases). The receptor was derived from an adult woman who had mild COVID-19 (a few samples of this study predate the infection). Cell type and time point are not known. CDR3 bases: TGTGCCAGCAGTCAGGCAGGGCGGATAGACGAGCAGTACTTC. Its translation: CASSQAGRIDEQYF.